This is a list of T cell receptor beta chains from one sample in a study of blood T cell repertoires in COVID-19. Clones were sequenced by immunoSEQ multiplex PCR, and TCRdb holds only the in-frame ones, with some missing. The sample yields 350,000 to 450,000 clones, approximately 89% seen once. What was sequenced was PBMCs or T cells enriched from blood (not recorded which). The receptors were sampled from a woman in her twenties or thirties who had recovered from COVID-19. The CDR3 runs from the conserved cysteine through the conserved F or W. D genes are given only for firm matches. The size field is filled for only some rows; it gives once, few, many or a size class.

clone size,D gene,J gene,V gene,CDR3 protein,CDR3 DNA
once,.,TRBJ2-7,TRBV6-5,CASSYPGQEQYF,TGTGCCAGCAGTTACCCAGGACAGGAGCAGTACTTC
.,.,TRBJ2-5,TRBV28,CASRVLGTRETQYF,TGTGCCAGCAGGGTTCTAGGGACAAGGGAGACCCAGTACTTC
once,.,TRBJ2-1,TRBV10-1,CASSERAVDEQFF,TGCGCCAGCAGTGAGCGCGCTGTCGATGAGCAGTTCTTC
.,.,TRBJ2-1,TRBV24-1,CATSDPEPTRYNEQFF,TGTGCCACCAGTGACCCGGAGCCCACTAGGTACAATGAGCAGTTCTTC
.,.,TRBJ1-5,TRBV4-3,CASSQDPRADQPQHF,TGCGCCAGCAGCCAAGATCCCAGGGCTGATCAGCCCCAGCATTTT
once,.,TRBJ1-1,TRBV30,CAWSTSTEAFF,TGTGCCTGGAGTACAAGCACTGAAGCTTTCTTT
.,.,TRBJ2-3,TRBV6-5,CASSIQADTQYF,TGTGCCAGCTCTATCCAGGCAGATACGCAGTATTTT
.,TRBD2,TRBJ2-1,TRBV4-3,CASSQELAIVEQFF,TGCGCCAGCAGCCAAGAACTAGCGATCGTTGAGCAGTTCTTC
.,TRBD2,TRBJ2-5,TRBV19,CASSQQPLAGGRQETQYF,TGTGCCAGTAGTCAACAACCACTAGCGGGAGGGAGGCAAGAGACCCAGTACTTC
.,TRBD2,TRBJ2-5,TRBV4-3,CASSQVGGGTLGTQYF,TGCGCCAGCAGCCAAGTTGGCGGGGGGACGTTAGGGACCCAGTACTTC
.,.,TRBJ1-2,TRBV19,CASSNLRGTYGYTF,TGTGCCAGTAGTAATTTAAGGGGGACCTATGGCTACACCTTC
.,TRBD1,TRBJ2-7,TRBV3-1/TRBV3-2,CASSLRDRGIYEQYF,TGTGCCAGCAGCCTCCGGGACAGGGGGATTTACGAGCAGTACTTC
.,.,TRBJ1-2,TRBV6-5,CATLGGARVYGYTF,TGTGCCACGTTAGGAGGGGCGAGAGTCTATGGCTACACCTTC
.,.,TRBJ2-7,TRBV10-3,CAISEGLPVTYEQYF,TGTGCCATCAGTGAGGGACTACCGGTGACCTACGAGCAGTACTTC
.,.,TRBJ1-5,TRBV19,CASSWPGGNQPQHF,TGTGCCAGTAGCTGGCCAGGGGGCAATCAGCCCCAGCATTTT
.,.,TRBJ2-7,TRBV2,CASSGQGYEQYF,TGTGCCAGCAGTGGGCAGGGCTACGAGCAGTACTTC
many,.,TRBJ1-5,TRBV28,CASSFVGHQPQHF,TGTGCCAGCAGTTTCGTTGGGCATCAGCCCCAGCATTTT
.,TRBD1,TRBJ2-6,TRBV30,CAWSDLGGLSGANVLTF,TGTGCCTGGAGCGACTTAGGGGGCCTTTCTGGGGCCAACGTCCTGACTTTC
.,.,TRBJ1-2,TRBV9,CASSVEDSLYGYGYTF,TGTGCCAGCAGCGTAGAGGACAGTCTCTACGGCTATGGCTACACCTTC
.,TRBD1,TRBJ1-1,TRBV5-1,CASRRTGENTEAFF,TGCGCCAGCAGACGTACAGGGGAGAACACTGAAGCTTTCTTT
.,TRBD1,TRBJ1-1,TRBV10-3,CAIAPGTGLNTEAFF,TGTGCCATCGCCCCCGGGACAGGGCTGAACACTGAAGCTTTCTTT
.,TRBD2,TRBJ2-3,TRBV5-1,CASSLEGAGGADTQYF,TGCGCCAGCAGCTTGGAGGGGGCGGGGGGGGCAGATACGCAGTATTTT
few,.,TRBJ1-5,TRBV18,CASSAPGAYGSNQPQHF,TGTGCCAGCTCAGCCCCAGGGGCCTATGGAAGCAATCAGCCCCAGCATTTT
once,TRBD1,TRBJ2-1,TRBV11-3,CASSPYRGSSEQFF,TGTGCCAGCAGCCCCTACAGGGGCTCTAGTGAGCAGTTCTTC
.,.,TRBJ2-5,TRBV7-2,CASSLRGGPETQYF,TGTGCCAGCAGCTTAAGAGGGGGACCGGAGACCCAGTACTTC
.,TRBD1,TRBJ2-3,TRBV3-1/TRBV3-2,CASSQITGGSFTDTQYF,TGTGCCAGCAGCCAGATTACAGGGGGCTCTTTCACAGATACGCAGTATTTT
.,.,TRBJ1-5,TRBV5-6,CASSLGTGHHQPQHF,TGTGCCAGCAGCTTGGGCACAGGGCATCATCAGCCCCAGCATTTT
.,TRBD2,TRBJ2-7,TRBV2,CASSERLASEQYF,TGTGCCAGCAGCGAGCGACTAGCGTCCGAGCAGTACTTC
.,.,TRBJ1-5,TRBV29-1,CSVARGSNQPQHF,TGCAGCGTTGCCAGGGGAAGCAATCAGCCCCAGCATTTT
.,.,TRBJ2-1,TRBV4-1,CASRHRASSYNEQFF,TGCGCCAGCAGACACAGGGCCAGCTCCTACAATGAGCAGTTCTTC
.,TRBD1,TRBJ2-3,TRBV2,CASRRTGLVADTQYF,TGTGCCAGCAGGCGGACAGGCCTTGTAGCAGATACGCAGTATTTT